This TCR beta chain comes out of a study of shared clonotypes between healthy human individuals. Sequencing used immunoSEQ multiplex PCR; TCRdb keeps in-frame clones, though not all of them. Altogether around 2.1 million clones are present, 90% to 96% being singletons, with the ten largest covering around 0.13%. Negatively enriched CD4+ T cells were divided by CD45RA into naive and memory. V was pared by 8 bases and J by 1 base, with 12 bases between. In germline, CDR1 is MNHNY, CDR2 SVGAGI (reference sequence). The CDR3 consists of 14 residues. The specimen was naive CD4+ T cells sorted from blood. Sample subset: CD45RA+ positively selected. J is TRBJ1-5 and V is TRBV6-6, with D maybe TRBD1 (5 bases). The receptor comes from a man aged 18 to 29 in good health. The CDR3 DNA is TGTGCCAGCGAGCGGGGGGGAAGCAATCAGCCCCAGCATTTT. Residues: CASERGGSNQPQHF.